This paragraph covers one TCR beta chain sequence. Here immunoSEQ multiplex PCR was the method, and the copy in TCRdb shows in-frame clones only, minus some. The sample has 55,000 to 70,000 clones; approximately 85% are singletons. The sample is drawn from a study of glioma-infiltrating T cells after dendritic cell vaccination. CDR1 MNHNY and CDR2 SVGAGI come from the germline V gene (reference sequence). V lost 4 bases, J lost 3 bases, and 4 bases stayed unmatched. The CDR3 has 14 amino acids. The source of this sequence is a human donor with glioblastoma. Source: blood, taken before dendritic cell vaccination. The chain combines TRBV6-6 with TRBJ2-3; 7 nucleotides line up with TRBD2. CDR3 region: CASSWMGGTDTQYF. DNA of the CDR3: TGTGCCAGCAGTTGGATGGGGGGGACAGATACGCAGTATTTT.